Described below is a single TCR beta chain sequence and its context. This clone was picked up one time. Its antigen specificity is not known. Within one base of it there is no much larger clone, and no base qualities were kept. The germline V gene (reference sequence) supplies CDR1 MNHEY and CDR2 SMNVEV. V is pruned by 3 bases and J by 6 bases, leaving 10 bases of the junction without a gene match. Reading from cysteine to phenylalanine, the CDR3 counts 15 amino acids. This entry keeps only the CDR3 DNA: 45 bases, framed from base 1. Donors were healthy HIV-negative adults with no recently reported acute infections or vaccinations. Every donor was a Caucasian adult residing in Nashville, Tennessee, USA. Magnetic negative selection was used to enrich CD4+ T cells, after which naive cells were positively selected on CD45RA and the negative fraction became the memory subset. After blood collection by leukapheresis, PBMCs were isolated using Ficoll-Histopaque density gradient centrifugation and then cryopreserved in the vapor phase of liquid nitrogen. Analytical flow cytometry was used to check the purity and quantity of every magnetically sorted T cell population. From each sorted fraction, genomic DNA was isolated and quantified by UV absorbance on a Nanodrop 2000c.

This sample is part of a study of shared clonotypes between healthy human individuals (dated by TCRdb to the early 2020s). Looking at the study overall: Three men and two women, aged 18 to 49 years, made up the cohort. Per donor, three plates each were used for CD4 naive and CD4 memory, two for CD8 naive, and one for CD8 memory. Between about 0.85 and 8.9 billion PBMCs per donor were obtained by leukapheresis. To increase sequencing depth and limit assay-specific biases, different laboratories used diverse techniques to prepare libraries and sequence TCR repertoires. To estimate repertoire size and how much clonotypes are shared between individuals, the study performed deep sequencing of blood TCR repertoires from about 5 healthy adults.

TCR CDR3 regions were amplified from genomic DNA by multiplex PCR using the deep immunoSEQ assay. Extracted genomic DNA from each cell subset was distributed evenly across all wells of several immunoSEQ 96-well plates, and each plate was treated as a replicate. For sorted subsets, approximately 190 ng genomic DNA, equal to about 30,000 T cell genomes, was loaded into each replicate PCR. The purified libraries were quantified using a Qubit 3.0 fluorometer, sized with a Bioanalyzer 2100, and then quantified again using the KAPA Library Quantification kit. A separate single-read 150-cycle Illumina NextSeq 550 flow cell was used to sequence each immunoSEQ 96-well plate. For the original study's pipeline: The immunoSEQ output contained only junctional sequences without quality scores, so filtering could not match that applied to full-length reads. Sequences were annotated with PyIR, a Python wrapper for IgBLAST v1.9, and V/J genes and CDR3 were assigned using IMGT germline references. Reads were filtered out if the reads had weak V/J assignments (E-value above 1e-6), no CDR3, stop codons, out-of-frame junctions, or ambiguous translated residues. V3J clonotypes were defined by identical inferred V gene, J gene, and CDR3 amino acid sequence. To compute the percentage overlap between repertoires, the number of shared unique clonotypes was divided by the size of the smaller repertoire. Repertoire richness was assessed with RTK rarefaction, the Chao1 estimator, and Recon v2.1 estimates of unobserved clonotypes. Generation probabilities for all TCRbeta clonotypes obtained by the gDNA method from a handful of donors were computed using OLGA. TCRdb's version of the immuneACCESS table is confined to in-frame rearrangements and falls short of the full clone set. An unresolved V gene accounts for under half of the shortfall where checked; the remainder is of unknown origin. D and trimming were read from the DNA, whereas the V and J calls and clone size are those reported in that table. Across this sample there are roughly 2.2 million clones, with 85% to 95% seen only once. Together, the top ten hold 0.3% to 0.4% of the sample.

Results and caveats for the whole study, not just this receptor: Clonotypes shared by all four sorted-subset donors showed higher generation probabilities than non-shared clonotypes. Sampling was restricted to blood, and TCR repertoires in tissue are likely to differ from TCR repertoires in blood. Because the study included a small number of donors, the genetic and exposure-history diversity represented was limited. Rarefaction of sorted-subset datasets indicated incomplete sequencing despite the large sequencing depth. Pairwise subsampling led to the expectation that sequencing depth would affect the degree of clonotype sharing among donors. Across a handful of donors, about 5% of naive CD4, roughly 3.4% of naive CD8, 2% to 2.5% of memory CD4, and approximately 0.42% of memory CD8 clonotypes were shared. Larger estimated clonotype richness was generally found for naive subsets than for memory subsets.

Material for sequencing was naive CD4+ T cells from PBMCs. The cell subset or site label here, explained by the study, means: CD45RA+ positively selected. The V and J segments used are TRBV27 and TRBJ1-1; 7 nucleotides in the junction match TRBD1. The receptor comes from a man aged 18 to 29 in good health. Some clones in this sample may be carry-over from other donors' samples. The CDR3 loop reads CASSLLPGGGSEAFF. Read as DNA, the sequence is TGTGCCAGCAGTTTGCTCCCAGGGGGGGGTTCTGAAGCTTTCTTT.